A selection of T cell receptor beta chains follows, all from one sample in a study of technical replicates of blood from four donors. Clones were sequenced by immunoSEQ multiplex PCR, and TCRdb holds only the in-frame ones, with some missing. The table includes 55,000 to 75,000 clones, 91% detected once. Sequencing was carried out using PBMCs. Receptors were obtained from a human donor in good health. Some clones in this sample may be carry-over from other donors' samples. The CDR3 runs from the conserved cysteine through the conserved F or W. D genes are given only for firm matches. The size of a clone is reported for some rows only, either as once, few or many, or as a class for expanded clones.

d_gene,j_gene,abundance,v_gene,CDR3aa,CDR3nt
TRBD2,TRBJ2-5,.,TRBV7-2,CASSLGVSGGYGKTQYF,TGTGCCAGCAGCTTAGGGGTCAGCGGGGGATATGGAAAGACCCAGTACTTC
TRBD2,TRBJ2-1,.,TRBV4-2,CASSQEREGLFSFF,TGTGCCAGCAGCCAAGAGCGGGAGGGCCTGTTTTCGTTCTTC
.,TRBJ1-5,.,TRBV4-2,CASSPGVSNQPQHF,TGTGCCAGCAGCCCGGGAGTGAGCAATCAGCCCCAGCATTTT
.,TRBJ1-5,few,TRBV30,CAWQTALSNQPQHF,TGTGCCTGGCAGACAGCCCTTAGCAATCAGCCCCAGCATTTT
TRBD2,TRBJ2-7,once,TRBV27,CASSLSSSGREYEQYF,TGTGCCAGCAGTTTATCGTCTAGCGGGAGGGAATACGAGCAGTACTTC
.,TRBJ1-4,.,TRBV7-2,CASSRDRPNNEKLFF,TGTGCCAGCAGCAGAGACAGGCCCAACAATGAAAAACTGTTTTTT
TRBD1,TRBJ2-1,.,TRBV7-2,CASSPNRGHYVGQFF,TGTGCCAGCAGCCCCAACAGGGGGCACTATGTTGGGCAGTTCTTC
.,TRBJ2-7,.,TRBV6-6,CASSSQTALEQYF,TGTGCCAGCAGTTCGCAGACAGCTTTGGAGCAGTACTTC
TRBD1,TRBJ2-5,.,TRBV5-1,CASSLVGTGGETQYF,TGCGCCAGCAGCTTGGTAGGGACAGGGGGAGAGACCCAGTACTTC
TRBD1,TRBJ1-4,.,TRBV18,CASSLDRVGKLFF,TGTGCCAGCTCACTCGACAGGGTTGGAAAACTGTTTTTT
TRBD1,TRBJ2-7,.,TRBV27,CASSRDRAYEQYF,TGTGCCAGCAGCCGGGACAGGGCCTACGAGCAGTACTTC
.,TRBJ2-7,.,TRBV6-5,CASSRGYEQYF,TGTGCCAGTTCCAGGGGCTACGAGCAGTACTTC
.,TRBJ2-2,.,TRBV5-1,CASSLLFGELFF,TGCGCCAGCAGCTTGCTATTTGGGGAGCTGTTTTTT
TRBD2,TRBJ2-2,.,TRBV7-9,CASSFEGGRTGELFF,TGTGCCAGCAGCTTCGAGGGAGGGAGGACCGGGGAGCTGTTTTTT
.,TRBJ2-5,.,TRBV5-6,CASSLPGGAQYF,TGTGCCAGCAGCCTCCCGGGGGGCGCCCAGTACTTC
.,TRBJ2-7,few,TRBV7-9,CASSLSGTGYEQYF,TGTGCCAGCAGCCTGAGCGGGACAGGCTACGAGCAGTACTTC
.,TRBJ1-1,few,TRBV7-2,CASSLDILYTEAFF,TGTGCCAGCAGCTTAGACATTTTGTACACTGAAGCTTTCTTT
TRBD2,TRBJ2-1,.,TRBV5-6,CASNRAGVGYNEQFF,TGTGCCAGCAACAGAGCGGGGGTGGGGTACAATGAGCAGTTCTTC
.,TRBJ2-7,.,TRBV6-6,CASNEGFAYEQYF,TGTGCCAGCAACGAGGGTTTCGCCTACGAGCAGTACTTC
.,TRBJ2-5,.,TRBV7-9,CASSPLETGPRGETQYF,TGTGCCAGCAGCCCCTTGGAGACAGGGCCACGGGGGGAGACCCAGTACTTC
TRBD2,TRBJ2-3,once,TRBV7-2,CAGQGRSGGADTQYF,TGTGCCGGGCAGGGTAGAAGCGGGGGGGCAGATACGCAGTATTTT
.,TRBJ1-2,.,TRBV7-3,CASSLWGSNGYTF,TGTGCCAGCAGCTTATGGGGCAGCAATGGCTACACCTTC
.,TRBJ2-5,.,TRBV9,CASSVAGGALQETQYF,TGTGCCAGCAGCGTAGCCGGCGGGGCCCTCCAAGAGACCCAGTACTTC
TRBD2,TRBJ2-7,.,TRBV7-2,CASSFSTSGSKQYF,TGTGCCAGCAGCTTTTCGACTAGCGGGAGTAAGCAGTACTTC
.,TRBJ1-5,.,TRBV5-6,CASSFYRVDGNQPQHF,TGTGCCAGCAGCTTCTACAGGGTAGATGGCAATCAGCCCCAGCATTTT
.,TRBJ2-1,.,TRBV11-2,CASSPVNHEQFF,TGTGCCAGCAGCCCAGTTAACCATGAGCAGTTCTTC
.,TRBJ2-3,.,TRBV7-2,CASSYQTRLAGYTDTQYF,TGTGCCAGCAGCTACCAGACTCGTCTTGCGGGCTACACAGATACGCAGTATTTT
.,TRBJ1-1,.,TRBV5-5,CASSGQGTQWNTEAFF,TGTGCCAGCAGCGGTCAGGGAACTCAATGGAACACTGAAGCTTTCTTT
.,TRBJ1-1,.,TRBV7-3,CASSLMRDTEAFF,TGTGCCAGCAGCTTAATGAGGGACACTGAAGCTTTCTTT
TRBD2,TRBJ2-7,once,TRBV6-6,CASSRLAGGVDEQYF,TGTGCCAGCAGCCGACTAGCGGGAGGGGTTGACGAGCAGTACTTC
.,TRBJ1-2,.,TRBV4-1,CASSHEGNYGYTF,TGCGCCAGCAGCCATGAGGGAAACTATGGCTACACCTTC
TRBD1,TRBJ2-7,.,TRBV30,CAWDSGTGVYEQYF,TGTGCCTGGGATTCCGGGACAGGGGTATACGAGCAGTACTTC
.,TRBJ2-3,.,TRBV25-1,CASSEYRGGTDTQYF,TGTGCCAGCAGTGAATATAGAGGTGGCACAGATACGCAGTATTTT
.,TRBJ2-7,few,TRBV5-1,CASSLAGTPYEQYF,TGCGCCAGCAGCCTGGCGGGGACACCATACGAGCAGTACTTC
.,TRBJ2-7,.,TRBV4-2,CASSQGPLSYEQYF,TGTGCCAGCAGCCAAGGCCCACTTTCCTACGAGCAGTACTTC
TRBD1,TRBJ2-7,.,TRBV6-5,CATNPGQGYEQYF,TGTGCCACCAACCCTGGACAGGGCTACGAGCAGTACTTC
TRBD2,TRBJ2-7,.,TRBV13,CASSLRASGPGEQYF,TGTGCCAGCAGCTTACGGGCTAGCGGGCCCGGGGAGCAGTACTTC
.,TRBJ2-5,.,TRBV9,CASSVGRPPETQYF,TGTGCCAGCAGCGTGGGGCGTCCCCCCGAGACCCAGTACTTC
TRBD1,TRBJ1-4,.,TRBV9,CASSAGTGSNEKLFF,TGTGCCAGCAGCGCCGGGACAGGCTCAAATGAAAAACTGTTTTTT
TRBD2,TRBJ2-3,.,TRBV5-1,CASSLEGMGGGPDGTQYF,TGCGCCAGCAGCTTGGAGGGTATGGGCGGGGGGCCCGACGGTACGCAGTATTTT
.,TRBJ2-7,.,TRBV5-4,CASSPAGASSYEQYF,TGTGCCAGCAGCCCGGCAGGGGCGAGCTCCTACGAGCAGTACTTC
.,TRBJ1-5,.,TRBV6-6,CASSTPPQPQHF,TGTGCCAGCAGTACTCCACCTCAGCCCCAGCATTTT
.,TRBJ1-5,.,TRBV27,CASRATNQPQHF,TGTGCCAGCAGGGCGACAAATCAGCCCCAGCATTTT
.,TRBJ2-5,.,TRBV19,CASSKIGEETQYF,TGTGCCAGTAGTAAGATCGGGGAAGAGACCCAGTACTTC
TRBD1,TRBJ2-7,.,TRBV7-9,CASRPGQGVEQYF,TGTGCCAGCAGACCAGGACAGGGGGTCGAGCAGTACTTC
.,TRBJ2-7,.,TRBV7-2,CASSRTTGVGEQYF,TGTGCCAGCAGCCGAACGACGGGAGTGGGCGAGCAGTACTTC
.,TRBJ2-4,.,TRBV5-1,CASRKTDTPQNIQYF,TGCGCCAGCAGGAAGACAGATACTCCCCAGAACATTCAGTACTTC
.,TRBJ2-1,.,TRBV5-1,CASRESGNEQFF,TGCGCCAGCAGGGAATCAGGGAATGAGCAGTTCTTC
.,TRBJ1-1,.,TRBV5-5,CASSLDVGGSLRAFF,TGTGCCAGCAGCTTGGATGTTGGGGGGTCCCTTAGGGCTTTCTTT
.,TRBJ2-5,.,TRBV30,CAWSAAYQETQYF,TGTGCCTGGAGTGCAGCGTACCAAGAGACCCAGTACTTC
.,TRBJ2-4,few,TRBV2,CASSGDQGGAKNIQYF,TGTGCCAGCAGCGGGGACCAGGGGGGAGCCAAAAACATTCAGTACTTC
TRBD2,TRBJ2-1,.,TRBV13,CASSFNGLGSYNEQFF,TGTGCCAGCAGCTTTAACGGACTAGGATCCTACAATGAGCAGTTCTTC
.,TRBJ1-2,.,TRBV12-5,CASGLARGIVGYTF,TGTGCTAGTGGTTTGGCTAGGGGAATTGTGGGCTACACCTTC
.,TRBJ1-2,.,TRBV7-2,CASSLGFRGDYGYTF,TGTGCCAGCAGCTTGGGATTCAGGGGAGACTATGGCTACACCTTC
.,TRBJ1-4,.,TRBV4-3,CASSHLDRAGEKLFF,TGCGCCAGCAGCCACCTGGACCGCGCGGGTGAAAAACTGTTTTTT
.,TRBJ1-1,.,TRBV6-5,CASRATGTYEAFF,TGTGCCAGCAGAGCCACAGGGACCTACGAAGCTTTCTTT
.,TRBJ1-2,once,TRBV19,CASSSQAELLYGYTF,TGTGCCAGTAGCTCTCAGGCCGAGCTGCTCTATGGCTACACCTTC
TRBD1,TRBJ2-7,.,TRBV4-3,CASSQTGTDEQYF,TGCGCCAGCAGCCAGACAGGGACCGACGAGCAGTACTTC
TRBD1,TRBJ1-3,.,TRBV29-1,CSAQTGFGNTIYF,TGCAGCGCACAGACAGGGTTCGGAAACACCATATATTTT